This TCR beta chain derives from a study of T cell repertoires in cytomegalovirus infection. Study in general: Based on public TCR beta signatures, there were indications of CMV infection and of a matching HLA type.

Using its own MiXCR run on the reads, TCRdb lists one record per CDR3 protein. The sample shows about 69,000 distinct CDR3 sequences, about 26% of them seen only once. The sample holds a few counts of this clonotype. Its antigen is unidentified. Per germline, CDR1 SGHNT and CDR2 YYREEE (reference sequence). CDR3 size: 15 residues. The V segment lost 0 bases and the J segment 9 bases; nucleotides outside the gene matches: 8. The origin of this receptor is a human donor in good health (CMV status not recorded). Some clones in this sample may be carry-over from other donors' samples. The chain links TRBV5-4 to TRBJ2-1, with 8 bases fitting TRBD1. Source: CD8+ T cells from cultured PBMCs, taken from culture after CMV antigen stimulation. The CDR3 loop is CASSLGGTGYGEQFF. CDR3 in DNA: TGTGCCAGCAGCTTGGGAGGGACAGGCTACGGTGAGCAGTTCTTC.